The 23 T cell receptor beta chains reported below all come from one sample, sequenced in a study of T cells in localized non-small cell lung cancer. Only in-frame clones appear in the TCRdb table, and some are missing; sequencing was by immunoSEQ multiplex PCR. The sample carries 75,000 to 80,000 clones, around 90% recorded once. This sample comprised peripheral blood, obtained before any cancer treatment. These receptors all come from a woman aged 35 to 70 with stage I squamous cell lung carcinoma.

The V and J genes are TRBV19 and TRBJ2-7; 8 nucleotides agree with TRBD1. The length of the CDR3 is 15 residues. Per the germline V gene, CDR1 is LNHDA and CDR2 is SQIVND (reference sequence). J gave up 0 bases and V 5 bases, and 6 bases lay outside the gene matches. Here the CDR3 reads CASSFGQGASYEQYF. Here the CDR3 DNA reads TGTGCCAGTAGTTTCGGACAGGGAGCCTCCTACGAGCAGTACTTC.

This sequence joins TRBV7-2 and TRBJ2-5, with D hard to call. The V end lost 4 bases, the J end lost 4 bases, and 7 bases lay between the germline ends. CDR1 is SGHTA, CDR2 FQGNSA, per germline. CDR3 size: 12 residues. The CDR3 bases are TGTGCCAGCAGCTCCCCACGAGAGACCCAGTACTTC. The encoded protein is CASSSPRETQYF.

The J gene is TRBJ1-1, the V gene TRBV7-3; 8 nucleotides line up with TRBD1. From germline, CDR1 is SGHTA and CDR2 FQGTGA. V was clipped by 5 bases and J by 2 bases; unmatched bases: 4. The CDR3 consists of 14 residues. This CDR3 is CASSPSGGNTEAFF. CDR3 bases: TGTGCCAGCAGCCCCTCAGGGGGCAACACTGAAGCTTTCTTT.

The V gene is TRBV19, the J gene TRBJ1-2, with D perhaps TRBD1 (5 bases). The germline V gene has CDR1 LNHDA and CDR2 SQIVND (reference sequence). The ends were cut back, 2 bases at V and 3 bases at J, with 22 bases in the middle. This CDR3 is built from 18 residues. The DNA for the CDR3 is TGTGCCAGTAGTATAAATGGGCAGGGCGAAGGTTCTGACTATGGCTACACCTTC. Protein product: CASSINGQGEGSDYGYTF.

This chain connects TRBV18 to TRBJ2-7; possible D gene TRBD2, 6 bases. CDR1 and CDR2 (germline): KGHSH, LQKENI. The CDR3 is 16 amino acids. Trimming took 5 bases from V and 6 from J, leaving 23 bases between them. DNA for the CDR3: TGTGCCAGCTCAAGATACGGGACTGGCCCGAGGGGCGAGCAGTACTTC. Encoded protein: CASSRYGTGPRGEQYF.

The gene calls are TRBV19 and TRBJ1-2; D uncertain. This CDR3 is 13 amino acids long. Germline V gene lookup returns CDR1 LNHDA and CDR2 SQIVND (reference sequence). The V end was cut by 8 bases, the J end by 4 bases, with 14 bases between. This CDR3 is CASSKQSFYGYTF. CDR3 bases: TGTGCCAGTTCCAAACAGTCTTTCTATGGCTACACCTTC.

In the case of this clone: One end of the junction fails to match germline, which may point to a read error. The chain employs TRBV6-5 and TRBJ1-2; no clear D gene. The germline CDR1 and CDR2 sequences are MNHEY and SVGAGI. This CDR3 comprises 14 residues. CDR3 in DNA: TGTGCCATCAGTGAGTCTGGGAGGGCCGGTGGCTACACCTTC. Encoded protein: CAISESGRAGGYTF.

This clone was observed a single time. The V gene is TRBV27, the J gene TRBJ2-1; D may be TRBD2 (6 bases). This CDR3 is 17 amino acids long. The germline V gene encodes CDR1 MNHEY and CDR2 SMNVEV (reference sequence). V shed 6 bases and J shed 7 bases, with 25 bases lying between them. The DNA of the CDR3 is TGTGCCAGCAGCCCCCTGGGCGGGGTCCCTCTGGGGAATGAGCAGTTCTTC. It encodes CASSPLGGVPLGNEQFF.

A single count supports this clone. The chain links TRBV14 to TRBJ2-1; 7 positions match TRBD1. This CDR3 is 16 amino acids long. After removal of 0 bases from V and 4 bases from J, the junction contained 6 bases not matched to a gene. Germline CDR1 SGHDN, CDR2 FVKESK. The CDR3 DNA reads as TGTGCCAGCAGCCAAGATCAGGGGGTTGTATACAATGAGCAGTTCTTC. Translation gives CASSQDQGVVYNEQFF.

This clone appeared a few times. The rearrangement joins TRBV18 to TRBJ2-2, with 7 bases aligning to TRBD1. The CDR3 totals 15 residues. The V segment lost 0 bases and the J segment 7 bases; nucleotides outside the gene matches: 5. CDR1 and CDR2 from the germline V gene are KGHSH and LQKENI. Written as DNA, the CDR3 is TGTGCCAGCTCACCACCGGGACAGCAGGGCGGGGAGCTGTTTTTT. Its translation: CASSPPGQQGGELFF.

V gene TRBV6-5 combines with J gene TRBJ2-1; 10 positions agree with TRBD1. The CDR3 covers 15 residues. Unmatched junction bases numbered 2, after V lost 3 bases and J lost 3 bases. Per germline, CDR1 MNHEY and CDR2 SVGAGI. CDR3 sequence (DNA): TGTGCCAGCAGTTATAGGACAGGGGGCTACAATGAGCAGTTCTTC. This gives the protein CASSYRTGGYNEQFF.

This clone was observed a handful of times. This chain connects TRBV19 to TRBJ1-2; 7 nucleotides line up with TRBD1. The J segment lost 6 bases and the V segment lost 8 bases, leaving 18 bases of the junction unmatched. Germline CDR1 is LNHDA and CDR2 is SQIVND (reference sequence). This CDR3 comprises 16 residues. CDR3 bases: TGTGCCAGTGGGGACAGACTTCTCTCCCCTGATGATGGCTACACCTTC. As protein: CASGDRLLSPDDGYTF.

By share of the sample, this clone is medium-sized. The chain carries TRBV27 and TRBJ1-2; D perhaps matches TRBD1 (6 bases). Trimming left V 5 bases short and J 6 bases short, with 16 bases between. Germline V lookup: CDR1 MNHEY, CDR2 SMNVEV (reference sequence). The CDR3 sequence is 14 residues long. The CDR3 sequence: CASSMRQAGNGYTF. The DNA for the CDR3 is TGTGCCAGCAGTATGAGACAGGCCGGGAATGGCTACACCTTC.

V is TRBV5-4 and J is TRBJ1-2; 7 bases line up with TRBD1. With V trimmed by 5 bases and J by 0 bases, 4 bases remained unmatched. CDR1 and CDR2 from the germline V gene are SGHNT and YYREEE (reference sequence). This CDR3 has 14 residues. The CDR3 loop reads CASRRQGANYGYTF. The CDR3 region has the DNA TGTGCCAGCAGACGACAGGGTGCTAACTATGGCTACACCTTC.

J is TRBJ2-1 and V is TRBV11-3, with D perhaps TRBD1 (5 bases). Trimming pared 0 bases from V and 10 bases from J, leaving 10 bases between. There are 13 residues in the CDR3. In germline, CDR1 is SGHNT, CDR2 YENEEA. CDR3 loop: CASSLEYRTEQFF. The CDR3 DNA reads as TGTGCCAGCAGCTTAGAGTACCGGACAGAGCAGTTCTTC. The whole variable domain, remainder taken from reference TRBV11-3 and TRBJ2-1, is EAGVVQSPRYKIIEKKQPVAFWCNPISGHNTLYWYLQNLGQGPELLIRYENEEAVDDSQLPKDRFSAERLKGVDSTLKIQPAELGDSAVYLCASSLEYRTEQFFGPGTRLTVL.

The chain links TRBV2 to TRBJ2-2; TRBD1 matches at 8 bases. The CDR3 totals 15 residues. Germline CDR1 is SNHLY and CDR2 is FYNNEI. The V segment lost 6 bases and the J segment 1 base; nucleotides outside the gene matches: 4. The chain's CDR3 is CASRTDRVNTGELFF. DNA for the CDR3: TGTGCCAGCAGGACGGACAGGGTGAACACCGGGGAGCTGTTTTTT.

The chain links TRBV29-1 to TRBJ2-7; 8 bases agree with TRBD1. CDR3 length equals 12 residues. Germline CDR1 is SQVTM and CDR2 is ANQGSEA. V lost 7 bases and J lost 5; bases outside the gene matches: 7. The CDR3 region is CSGGQGVHEQYF. The CDR3 DNA reads TGCAGCGGTGGACAGGGCGTCCACGAGCAGTACTTC.

The J gene is TRBJ1-2, the V gene TRBV2; 12 nucleotides line up with TRBD1. J was trimmed by 4 bases and V by 6 bases; bases with no gene match: 6. There are 15 residues in the CDR3. CDR1 and CDR2 (germline): SNHLY, FYNNEI. The CDR3 protein is CASRAGTGGLYGYTF. CDR3 in DNA: TGTGCCAGCAGGGCCGGGACAGGGGGCCTCTATGGCTACACCTTC. The complete variable domain, with remaining parts taken from reference TRBV2 and TRBJ1-2, reads EPEVTQTPSHQVTQMGQEVILRCVPISNHLYFYWYRQILGQKVEFLVSFYNNEISEKSEIFDDQFSVERPDGSNFTLKIRSTKLEDSAMYFCASRAGTGGLYGYTFGSGTRLTVV.

The chain combines TRBV27 with TRBJ2-6; D not certain. Trimming shortened V by 0 bases and J by 3 bases, and 18 bases separated the two germline ends. The CDR3 has 19 amino acids. CDR1 is MNHEY and CDR2 is SMNVEV in the germline V gene (reference sequence). CDR3 DNA sequence: TGTGCCAGCAGTTTATCTTCGGCCAGTAGAGTGTATGGGGCCAACGTCCTGACTTTC. This translates into CASSLSSASRVYGANVLTF.

The V call is TRBV6-5, the J call TRBJ1-2, with 10 bases lining up with TRBD1. The CDR3 totals 12 residues. Germline V gene lookup returns CDR1 MNHEY and CDR2 SVGAGI. The V gene end was trimmed by 6 bases and the J gene end by 7 bases; junction bases not matched to a gene: 2. In DNA form, the CDR3 reads TGTGCCAGCAGGACAGGGGGCATTGGCTACACCTTC. This translates into CASRTGGIGYTF.

V and J are TRBV6-6 and TRBJ1-5; 9 bases fit TRBD1. V dropped 5 bases and J dropped 3; count of bases not matched to a gene: 5. Germline loops: CDR1 MNHNY, CDR2 SVGAGI (reference sequence). This CDR3 is built from 15 residues. CDR3 DNA: TGTGCCAGCAGTCACAGGGGGCTCTCCAATCAGCCCCAGCATTTT. It specifies CASSHRGLSNQPQHF.

The table lists this clone with a count of one. This chain connects TRBV27 to TRBJ2-5; D gene uncertain. The V end was cut by 5 bases, the J end by 4 bases, with 35 bases between. This CDR3 comprises 21 residues. Germline CDR1 and CDR2: MNHEY and SMNVEV (reference sequence). This CDR3 is CASSPFRVGLFEWSSGETQYF. CDR3 coding DNA: TGTGCCAGCAGTCCTTTTCGCGTGGGGTTATTTGAGTGGTCTTCGGGAGAGACCCAGTACTTC.

V usage is TRBV5-8 and J usage is TRBJ1-4; 9 bases align to TRBD1. The germline V gene encodes CDR1 SGHTS and CDR2 YDEGEE. With V trimmed by 2 bases and J by 2 bases, 4 bases remained unmatched. This CDR3 contains 16 residues. CDR3 sequence reads: CASSFDRGVTNEKLFF. CDR3 bases: TGTGCCAGCAGCTTCGACAGGGGGGTCACTAATGAAAAACTGTTTTTT.